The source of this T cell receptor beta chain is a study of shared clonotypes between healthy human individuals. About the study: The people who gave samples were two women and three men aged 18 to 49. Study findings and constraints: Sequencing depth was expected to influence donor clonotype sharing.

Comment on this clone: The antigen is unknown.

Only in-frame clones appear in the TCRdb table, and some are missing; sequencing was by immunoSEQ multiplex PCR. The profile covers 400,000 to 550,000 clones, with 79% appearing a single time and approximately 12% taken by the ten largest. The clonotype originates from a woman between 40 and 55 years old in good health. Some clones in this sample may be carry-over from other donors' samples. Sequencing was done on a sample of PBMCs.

CDR3 protein: CASSRTGFTDTQYF. The CDR3 coding sequence is TGTGCCAGCAGTAGGACAGGGTTCACAGATACGCAGTATTTT. This chain uses TRBV25-1 with TRBJ2-3, with 8 positions matching TRBD1. The CDR3 contains 14 residues. Losses at the gene ends were 5 bases for V and 2 bases for J; bases not matched to a gene: 3. The V gene's germline CDR1 is MGHDK and CDR2 SYGVNS.